This TCR beta chain was documented in a study of blood T cell repertoires in COVID-19 (TCRdb year 2020). The study in broad terms: Collaborator samples came from the United States, Italy and Spain and covered acute and convalescent phases of COVID-19. The material from the prospective study consisted of cDNA or gDNA derived from T cells, B-cell-depleted T cells, or PBMCs. The repertoires were made available in a free public database intended to serve as a resource for research on the immune response to SARS-CoV-2. A de-identified subject ID, COVID-19 status, age in years and sex were almost always included in the sample metadata. Subjects who had been exposed to COVID-19, were actively infected with it, or had recovered from it provided the deeply sampled blood TCRbeta repertoires that made up the dataset. Samples came from the ongoing ImmuneRACE study (first 160 participants) plus 1,254 subjects from 6 global collaborators. Where available, HLA class I and class II types were obtained from metadata supplied by the sample provider rather than from assay-based typing. General conclusions and limits of the study: How much clinical and demographic metadata was included differed by source and by participant, and the metadata was provided uncurated.

CDR1 SGHRS and CDR2 YFSETQ are derived from the germline V gene. V lost 5 bases and J lost 8 bases; the stretch between them is 11 bases long. Inclusive of the bounding cysteine and phenylalanine, the CDR3 is 13 residues long. The DNA shown is the 39-base CDR3, in frame from base 1. TCRbeta CDR3 regions were amplified from genomic DNA by means of the immunoSEQ Assay, a bias-controlled multiplex PCR. The study's own analysis went as follows. Nucleated cell counts per sample were estimated from amplification of reference gene primers within the assay. Sequence reads were collapsed and filtered to measure the absolute abundance of every unique TCRbeta CDR3 rearrangement. For each sample, productive Simpson clonality was calculated as the square root of Simpson's diversity index across productive rearrangements. Not all clones reach the TCRdb copy of this immuneACCESS table, which keeps in-frame sequences only. Checked studies attribute under half of the gap to unresolved V genes and leave the rest unexplained. V and J calls and clone size are copied from that table; D and trimming were computed from the DNA. This sample gives 250,000 or so clones in total; approximately 84% of them show up just once. The ten largest make up roughly 1.8% of the sample.

In the prospective study, participants were about 18 to 90 years old, resided in fewer than 25 geographic areas of the United States, and were enrolled through a virtual design. To assign participants to cohorts, the prospective study relied on clinical history that participants themselves reported in a screening survey and a study questionnaire. For ImmuneRACE Cohort 3, a participant was defined as recovered based on two consecutive negative NP/OP PCR tests, clearance by a healthcare professional, or resolution of symptoms. Mobile phlebotomists in the prospective study collected whole blood, serum and a nasopharyngeal or oropharyngeal swab from every participant. Additional blood draws and questionnaires over an approximately 2-month period could optionally be provided by prospective study participants. Prospective study blood samples were shipped either frozen or at room temperature before DNA extraction.

About this clone: There is no known antigen for this receptor. No base qualities exist here, and no much larger clone lies one base off it.

The sequenced material came from PBMCs or T cells enriched from blood (not recorded which). The sequence was obtained from a man between 60 and 75 years old who had recovered from COVID-19. In this chain, TRBV5-1 is recombined with TRBJ1-6, and TRBD1 may be the D gene, going by 5 matching bases. The DNA sequence reads TGCGCCAGCAGTGTGGGGGAGGATTCACCCCTCCACTTT. Translated, it gives CASSVGEDSPLHF.